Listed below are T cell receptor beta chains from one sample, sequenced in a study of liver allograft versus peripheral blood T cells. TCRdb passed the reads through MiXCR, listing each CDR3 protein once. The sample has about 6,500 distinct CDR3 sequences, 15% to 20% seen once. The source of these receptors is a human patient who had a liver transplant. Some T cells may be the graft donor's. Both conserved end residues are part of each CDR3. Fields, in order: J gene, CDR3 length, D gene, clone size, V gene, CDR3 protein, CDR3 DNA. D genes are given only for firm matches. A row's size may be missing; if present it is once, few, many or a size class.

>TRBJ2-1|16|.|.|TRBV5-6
CASSLGSGGYYNEQFF
TGTGCCAGCAGCTTGGGGTCGGGGGGCTATTACAATGAGCAGTTCTTC
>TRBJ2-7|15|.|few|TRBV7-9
CASSSSGTLSYEQYF
TGTGCCAGCAGCTCCTCCGGGACACTTTCCTACGAGCAGTACTTC
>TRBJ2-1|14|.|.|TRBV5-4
CASSLGRDKHEQFF
TGTGCCAGCAGCTTGGGGCGGGACAAACATGAGCAGTTCTTC
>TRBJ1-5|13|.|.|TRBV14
CAQRGRGNQPQHF
TGTGCCCAACGGGGAAGGGGCAATCAGCCCCAGCATTTT
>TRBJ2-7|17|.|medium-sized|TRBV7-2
CASSLVLTPTFFYEQYF
TGTGCCAGCAGCTTAGTCTTGACACCGACATTTTTCTACGAGCAGTACTTC
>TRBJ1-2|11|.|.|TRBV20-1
CIARGGGGYTF
TGCATTGCTAGGGGGGGGGGAGGCTACACCTTC
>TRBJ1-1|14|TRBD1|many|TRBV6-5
CASSFSEGATEAFF
TGTGCCAGCAGCTTCTCGGAGGGGGCAACTGAAGCTTTCTTT
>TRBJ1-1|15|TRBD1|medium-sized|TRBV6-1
CASSFRQGLNTEAFF
TGTGCCAGCAGTTTTCGACAGGGACTGAACACTGAAGCTTTCTTT
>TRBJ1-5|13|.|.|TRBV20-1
CSALQGGYQPQHF
TGCAGTGCCTTACAAGGGGGATATCAGCCCCAGCATTTT
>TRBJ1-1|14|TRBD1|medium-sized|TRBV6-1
CASSDGQGGTEAFF
TGTGCCAGCAGTGATGGACAGGGTGGGACTGAAGCTTTCTTT
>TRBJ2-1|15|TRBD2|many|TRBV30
CAWSLSGGVYNEQFF
TGTGCCTGGAGTCTTAGCGGGGGGGTTTACAATGAGCAGTTCTTC
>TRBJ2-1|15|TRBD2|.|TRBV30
CAWSLAGAIYNEQFF
TGTGCCTGGAGTTTAGCGGGGGCGATCTACAATGAGCAGTTCTTC
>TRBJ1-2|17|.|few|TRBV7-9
CASSSPDQGSLPYGYTF
TGTGCCAGCAGTTCTCCAGACCAGGGGAGCCTTCCCTATGGCTACACCTTC
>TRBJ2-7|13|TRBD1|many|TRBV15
CATSRGRTGEQYF
TGTGCCACCAGCAGGGGACGGACAGGCGAGCAGTACTTC
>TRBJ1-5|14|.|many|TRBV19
CASSIIGHDQPQHF
TGTGCCAGTAGTATAATAGGGCACGATCAGCCCCAGCATTTT
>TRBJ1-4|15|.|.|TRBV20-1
CSARTGGATNEKLFF
TGCAGTGCTAGAACCGGGGGTGCAACTAATGAAAAACTGTTTTTT
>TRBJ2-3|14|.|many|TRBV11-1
CASSLTGSPDTQYF
TGTGCCAGCAGCTTAACGGGGAGCCCAGATACGCAGTATTTT
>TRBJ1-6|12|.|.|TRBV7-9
CASSFGNSPLHF
TGTGCCAGCAGCTTTGGTAACTCACCCCTCCACTTT
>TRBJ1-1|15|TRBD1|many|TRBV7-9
CASNFWTGEGFGAFF
TGTGCCAGCAACTTTTGGACAGGGGAGGGTTTTGGAGCTTTCTTT
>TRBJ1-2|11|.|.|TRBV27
CASSFPHGYTF
TGTGCCAGCAGTTTCCCTCACGGCTACACCTTC
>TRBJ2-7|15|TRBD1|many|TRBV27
CASSLSGTGAYEQYF
TGTGCCAGCAGTTTATCCGGGACAGGGGCATACGAGCAGTACTTC
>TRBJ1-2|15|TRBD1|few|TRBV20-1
CSASLPGQDAYGYTF
TGCAGTGCCTCACTCCCGGGACAGGATGCCTATGGCTACACCTTC
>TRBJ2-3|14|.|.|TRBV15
CATSTSVLSDTQYF
TGTGCCACCAGCACCAGCGTTCTGTCCGATACGCAGTATTTT
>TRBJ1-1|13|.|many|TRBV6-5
CASSYGGFTEAFF
TGTGCCAGCAGTTACGGCGGCTTCACTGAAGCTTTCTTT
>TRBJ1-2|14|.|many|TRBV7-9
CASSLGESLYGYTF
TGTGCCAGCAGCCTAGGGGAATCCCTCTATGGCTACACCTTC
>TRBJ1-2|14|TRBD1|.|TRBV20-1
CSAYRDRGSYGYTF
TGCAGTGCTTACCGGGACAGGGGATCCTATGGCTACACCTTC
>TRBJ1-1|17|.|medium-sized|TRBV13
CASSFTTEGRDNTEAFF
TGTGCCAGCAGCTTCACTACTGAAGGGAGGGACAACACTGAAGCTTTCTTT
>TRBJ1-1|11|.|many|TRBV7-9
CASRQNTEAFF
TGTGCCAGCAGGCAGAACACTGAAGCTTTCTTT
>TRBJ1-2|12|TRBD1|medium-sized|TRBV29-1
CSVGDSIYGYTF
TGCAGCGTTGGGGACAGCATCTATGGCTACACCTTC
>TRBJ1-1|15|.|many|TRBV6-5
CASSYQLGTGAEAFF
TGTGCCAGCAGTTACCAACTCGGGACTGGTGCTGAAGCTTTCTTT
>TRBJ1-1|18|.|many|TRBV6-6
CASSSLGPSKGVIPEAFF
TGTGCCAGCAGTTCCCTAGGGCCCAGCAAAGGCGTTATCCCTGAAGCTTTCTTT
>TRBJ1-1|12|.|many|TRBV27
CASSLLGKEAFF
TGTGCCAGCAGTTTGTTGGGGAAGGAAGCTTTCTTT
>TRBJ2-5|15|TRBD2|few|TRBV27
CASSLSMGEGETQYF
TGTGCCAGCAGTTTATCGATGGGGGAGGGAGAGACCCAGTACTTC
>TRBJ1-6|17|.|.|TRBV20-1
CSARSQKGRGDNSPLHF
TGCAGTGCTAGATCCCAGAAGGGACGAGGTGATAATTCACCCCTCCACTTT
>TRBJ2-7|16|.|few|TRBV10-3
CAISESRGRGQDEQYF
TGTGCCATCAGTGAGTCGAGGGGGAGGGGGCAGGACGAGCAGTACTTC
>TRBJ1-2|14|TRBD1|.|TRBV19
CASSIRTGGHGYTF
TGTGCCAGTAGTATTCGTACAGGGGGCCACGGCTACACCTTC
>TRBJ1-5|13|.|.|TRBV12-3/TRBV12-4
CASRQDLGQPQHF
TGTGCCAGCAGGCAGGACTTGGGTCAGCCCCAGCATTTT
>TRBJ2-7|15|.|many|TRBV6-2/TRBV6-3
CASSYTPDPAYEQYF
TGTGCCAGCAGTTACACACCGGACCCCGCCTACGAGCAGTACTTC
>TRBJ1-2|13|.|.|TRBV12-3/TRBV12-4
CASSFRESFGYTF
TGTGCCAGCAGTTTCAGGGAAAGCTTTGGCTACACCTTC
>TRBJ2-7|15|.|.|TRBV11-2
CASRGLPTGPYEQYF
TGTGCCAGCAGGGGATTGCCGACAGGACCCTACGAGCAGTACTTC
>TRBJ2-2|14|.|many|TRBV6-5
CASSYLAETGELFF
TGTGCCAGCAGTTACCTCGCAGAAACCGGGGAGCTGTTTTTT
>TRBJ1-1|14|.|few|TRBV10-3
CAISEGTPYTEAFF
TGTGCCATCAGTGAGGGGACACCTTACACTGAAGCTTTCTTT
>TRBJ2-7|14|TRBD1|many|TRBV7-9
CASSFRDREYEQYF
TGTGCCAGCAGCTTCCGGGACAGGGAGTACGAGCAGTACTTC
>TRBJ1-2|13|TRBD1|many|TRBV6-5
CASSPTGNLGYTF
TGTGCCAGCAGTCCGACAGGGAACTTGGGCTACACCTTC
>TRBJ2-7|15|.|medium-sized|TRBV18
CASSPSEGLTYEQYF
TGTGCCAGCTCACCCTCCGAGGGGCTCACCTACGAGCAGTACTTC
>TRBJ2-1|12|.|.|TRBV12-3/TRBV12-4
CASSLWNNEQFF
TGTGCCAGCAGTTTGTGGAACAATGAGCAGTTCTTC
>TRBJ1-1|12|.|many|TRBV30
CACQRETPEAFF
TGTGCCTGCCAAAGGGAAACCCCTGAAGCTTTCTTT
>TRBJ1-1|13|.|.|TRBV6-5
CASSYSSNTEAFF
TGTGCCAGCAGTTACTCGTCCAACACTGAAGCTTTCTTT
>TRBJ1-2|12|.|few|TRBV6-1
CASRGMNYGYTF
TGTGCCAGCCGGGGGATGAACTATGGCTACACCTTC
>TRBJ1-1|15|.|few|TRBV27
CASSSLGLGNTEAFF
TGTGCCAGCAGTTCTTTGGGACTTGGGAACACTGAAGCTTTCTTT
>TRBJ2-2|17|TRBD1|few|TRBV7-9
CASSLMGTAEYTGELFF
TGTGCCAGCAGCTTGATGGGGACAGCAGAATACACCGGGGAGCTGTTTTTT
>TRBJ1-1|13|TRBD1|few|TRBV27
CASSGYRGAEAFF
TGTGCCAGCAGTGGTTACAGGGGGGCTGAAGCTTTCTTT